Following are 28 T cell receptor beta chains from one sample sequenced in a study of T cells in Graves' hyperthyroidism and ophthalmopathy. RNA transcripts gave rise to amplified TCR beta CDR3 regions. A first-round RT-PCR of the TCR CDR3 used the HTBI primer set. MiXCR was run by TCRdb on the multiplex PCR reads, yielding one entry per CDR3 protein. This sample has 350,000 to 400,000 distinct CDR3 sequences; 15% occur once, and the top ten carry less than 35%. The sequencing input was blood. The receptors here all came from a woman aged 25 to 39 with Graves' hyperthyroidism.

At least ten counts were recorded for this clonotype. The V gene is TRBV5-8, the J gene TRBJ2-7; 12 bases align to TRBD1. The CDR3 runs 15 residues. Trimming cost V 3 bases and J 6 bases; bases outside gene matches: 7. Germline V lookup: CDR1 SGHTS, CDR2 YDEGEE. The CDR3 sequence is CASSSRDRGPLEQYF. Here the CDR3 DNA reads TGTGCCAGCAGCTCCCGGGACAGGGGGCCCCTCGAGCAGTACTTC.

This clonotype was found a few times. This sequence joins TRBV28 and TRBJ1-5; D is unclear. The CDR3 length is 13 residues. Trimming took off 8 bases at V and 2 bases at J, with 10 bases between the two ends. CDR1 and CDR2 (germline): MDHEN, SYDVKM. The CDR3 region has the DNA TGTGCCAGCCAGATTTGGGGCAATCAGCCCCAGCATTTT. Its protein product is CASQIWGNQPQHF.

This clonotype has only a few counts. This chain links TRBV6-1 with TRBJ2-5; D is possibly TRBD2 (6 bases). V gave up 6 bases and J gave up 4 bases, with 15 bases separating them. The CDR3 is made up of 14 amino acids. Germline V CDR1 and CDR2: MNHNS, SASEGT. In DNA, the CDR3 is TGTGCCAGCAGGGGGTACGGGGGTTCAGAGACCCAGTACTTC. Protein sequence: CASRGYGGSETQYF.

V and J are TRBV19 and TRBJ2-7; a weak D match, TRBD1 (6 bases). The CDR3 is 14 residues long. V shed 5 bases and J shed 1 base, with 12 bases lying between them. In germline, CDR1 is LNHDA, CDR2 SQIVND (reference sequence). In DNA form, the CDR3 reads TGTGCCAGTAGTTGGGGGCAGTCATCCTACGAGCAGTACTTC. Translating it yields CASSWGQSSYEQYF.

This clonotype was counted at least ten times. The chain employs TRBV12-3 or TRBV12-4 and TRBJ2-2; 11 nucleotides match TRBD2. J gave up 1 base and V 5 bases, and 6 bases lay outside the gene matches. This CDR3 is built from 17 residues. CDR3 nucleotide sequence: TGTGCCAGCAGTCCGGGACTAGCGGATTTGAACACCGGGGAGCTGTTTTTT. It yields the protein CASSPGLADLNTGELFF.

In its sample, this clonotype was seen a few times. V is TRBV19 and J is TRBJ2-7, with unresolved D. Trimming took off 4 bases at V and 3 bases at J, with 13 bases between the two ends. The germline CDR1 and CDR2 sequences are LNHDA and SQIVND (reference sequence). The CDR3 spans 14 residues. The CDR3 DNA reads TGTGCCAGTAGTAGGCAAGGCGGAAACTACGAGCAGTACTTC. Amino acid sequence: CASSRQGGNYEQYF.

Ten or more counts support this clonotype. The chain employs TRBV27 and TRBJ1-1, with TRBD1 matching over 7 bases. The CDR3 loop spans 16 amino acids. CDR1 and CDR2 from the germline V gene are MNHEY and SMNVEV (reference sequence). J lost 0 bases, V lost 6 bases, and 10 bases had no gene match. The chain's CDR3 is CASSLQGQGVNTEAFF. The CDR3 nucleotides read TGTGCCAGCAGCCTACAGGGGCAGGGTGTGAACACTGAAGCTTTCTTT.

This clonotype was detected a few times. The gene calls are TRBV20-1 and TRBJ2-5; D remains ambiguous. Germline V CDR1 and CDR2: DFQATT, SNEGSKA (reference sequence). This CDR3 region has 11 residues. With 6 bases removed from V and 7 bases from J, the gap between germline ends came to 12 bases. The CDR3 is CSAQNQVTQYF. CDR3 DNA sequence: TGCAGTGCCCAGAACCAGGTGACCCAGTACTTC.

The CDR3: CASSPVGEGADTQYF. Written as DNA, the CDR3 is TGCGCCAGCAGCCCCGTCGGGGAGGGTGCAGATACGCAGTATTTT. The chain carries TRBV4-1 and TRBJ2-3, with TRBD2 identical over 7 bases. Germline V gene lookup returns CDR1 MGHRA and CDR2 YSYEKL. This CDR3 region has 15 residues. V lost 4 bases to trimming and J lost 4 bases; unmatched junction nucleotides: 8.

This rearrangement joins TRBV30 to TRBJ1-3, with TRBD1 as a possible D gene (5 bases). In germline, CDR1 is GTSNPN, CDR2 SVGIG (reference sequence). This CDR3 contains 14 residues. V gave up 3 bases and J gave up 0 bases, with 9 bases separating them. CDR3 region: CAWSRTNSGNTIYF. CDR3 coding DNA: TGTGCCTGGAGCCGGACAAACTCTGGAAACACCATATATTTT.

This clonotype showed up many times. The genes are TRBV28 and TRBJ1-4; D is uncertain. CDR3 size: 12 residues. V was clipped by 8 bases and J by 0 bases, with 4 bases between them. CDR1 and CDR2 (germline): MDHEN, SYDVKM. CDR3 protein: CASQATNEKLFF. The CDR3 DNA follows: TGTGCCAGCCAAGCAACTAATGAAAAACTGTTTTTT.

This clonotype was picked up many times. This chain's CDR3 is CASSLSPKTGPYEQYF. CDR3 sequence (DNA): TGTGCCAGCAGTTTATCACCCAAGACAGGCCCCTACGAGCAGTACTTC. The gene calls are TRBV28 and TRBJ2-7; D is perhaps TRBD1 (6 bases). Trimming removed 1 base from V and 2 bases from J, with 15 bases in between. Germline V lookup: CDR1 MDHEN, CDR2 SYDVKM. The CDR3 runs to 16 residues.

This clonotype was observed at least ten times. The V gene is TRBV28, the J gene TRBJ2-7; 14 nucleotides align to TRBD2. The CDR3 covers 14 residues. Trimming cost V 6 bases and J 7 bases; bases outside gene matches: 5. The V gene's germline CDR1 is MDHEN and CDR2 SYDVKM. DNA for the CDR3: TGTGCCAGCAGGCGACTAGCGGGAGGGGTTGAGCAGTACTTC. It translates to CASRRLAGGVEQYF.

This clonotype has ten or more counts. The V gene is TRBV12-3 or TRBV12-4, the J gene TRBJ1-1, with D possibly TRBD1 on 6 matching bases. The CDR3 spans 15 residues. The V and J ends lost 6 bases and 3 bases respectively, with 17 bases between them. The CDR3, as DNA: TGTGCCAGCAGCCCCGGGGGGGGGCTGTACACTGAAGCTTTCTTT. Translation: CASSPGGGLYTEAFF.

This clonotype was seen more than once but under ten times. CDR3 region: CASSLLGQGGGELFF. The CDR3 DNA sequence: TGTGCCAGCAGTTTACTTGGACAGGGGGGGGGGGAGCTGTTTTTT. J is TRBJ2-2 and V is TRBV12-3 or TRBV12-4; TRBD1 aligns across 10 bases. This CDR3 region has 15 residues. With V trimmed by 2 bases and J by 8 bases, 5 bases remained unmatched.

This chain links TRBV5-1 with TRBJ2-7; D is uncertain. This CDR3 comprises 14 residues. V lost 2 bases and J lost 4, with 13 bases in between. Germline CDR1 SGHRS, CDR2 YFSETQ. This CDR3 reads CASSFVRSNYEQYF. CDR3 DNA sequence: TGCGCCAGCAGCTTTGTTAGGAGTAATTACGAGCAGTACTTC. Full variable domain (outside the CDR3, taken from reference TRBV5-1 and TRBJ2-7): KAGVTQTPRYLIKTRGQQVTLSCSPISGHRSVSWYQQTPGQGLQFLFEYFSETQRNKGNFPGRFSGRQFSNSRSEMNVSTLELGDSALYLCASSFVRSNYEQYFGPGTRLTVT.

This clonotype showed up many times. The V and J genes are TRBV11-2 and TRBJ2-1; the D is unclear. This CDR3 region has 11 residues. The germline gives CDR1 SGHAT, CDR2 FQNNGV. The ends were cut back, 1 base at V and 9 bases at J, with 4 bases in the middle. For the CDR3, the DNA is TGTGCCAGCAGCTTAGGGTCTGAGCAGTTCTTC. Amino acid sequence: CASSLGSEQFF.

This clonotype was observed at least ten times. V gene TRBV27 combines with J gene TRBJ1-1; TRBD1 aligns across 7 bases. V was clipped by 6 bases and J by 5 bases; unmatched bases: 9. Germline-derived CDR1 and CDR2 are MNHEY and SMNVEV (reference sequence). CDR3 length: 14 residues. CDR3 sequence reads: CASRSEQGQTEAFF. The CDR3 region has the DNA TGTGCCAGCAGATCAGAACAGGGGCAGACTGAAGCTTTCTTT.

The chain links TRBV20-1 to TRBJ2-7; D may be TRBD2 (7 bases). CDR1 is DFQATT, CDR2 SNEGSKA, per germline (reference sequence). Deletions cut 6 bases from V and 4 bases from J, with 19 bases between. The CDR3 length is 14 residues. The CDR3 nucleotides read TGCAGTGCAGGGCGGGGGAGGGGGGGGTACGAGCAGTACTTC. Protein sequence: CSAGRGRGGYEQYF.

This clonotype was observed at least ten times. The chain couples TRBV27 to TRBJ2-7, with D possibly TRBD1 on 5 matching bases. Germline assignment: CDR1 MNHEY and CDR2 SMNVEV (reference sequence). V was trimmed by 8 bases and J by 3 bases, leaving 17 bases between them. The CDR3 is 14 residues long. In nucleotides, the CDR3 is TGTGCCAGCTCTACACTTGACAGAGTCTACGAGCAGTACTTC. This codes for CASSTLDRVYEQYF.

This chain joins TRBV20-1 and TRBJ1-2; D is possibly TRBD1 (6 bases). Per the germline V gene, CDR1 is DFQATT and CDR2 is SNEGSKA (reference sequence). Trimming pared 1 base from V and 8 bases from J, leaving 20 bases between. There are 15 residues in the CDR3. In nucleotides, the CDR3 is TGCAGTGCTAGAGGGGACATCTCGGGCATGGACGGCTACACCTTC. Translating gives CSARGDISGMDGYTF.

V and J are TRBV6-1 and TRBJ2-2, with 8 bases aligning to TRBD1. This CDR3 contains 15 residues. V dropped 8 bases and J dropped 2; count of bases not matched to a gene: 7. The germline V gene encodes CDR1 MNHNS and CDR2 SASEGT. The CDR3 here is CASFRQGRNTGELFF. CDR3 bases: TGTGCCAGCTTTCGACAGGGGCGAAACACCGGGGAGCTGTTTTTT.

This clonotype has a handful of counts. The chain employs TRBV5-1 and TRBJ2-2; possible D gene TRBD1, 5 bases. In germline, CDR1 is SGHRS, CDR2 YFSETQ. This CDR3 comprises 13 residues. V was cut by 3 bases and J by 3 bases, with 6 bases left in between. CDR3 sequence reads: CASSSGYTGELFF. The CDR3 region has the DNA TGCGCCAGCAGCTCAGGGTACACCGGGGAGCTGTTTTTT.

This clonotype was counted between two and nine times. The CDR3 spells CASSLQGAGDTEAFF. The CDR3 DNA is TGCGCCAGCAGCCTACAGGGGGCAGGGGACACTGAAGCTTTCTTT. The chain joins TRBV5-1 to TRBJ1-1; 9 nucleotides match TRBD1. The length of the CDR3 is 15 residues. CDR1 and CDR2 (germline): SGHRS, YFSETQ. The V segment lost 4 bases and the J segment 3 bases; nucleotides outside the gene matches: 7.

The J gene is TRBJ1-5, the V gene TRBV20-1, with 10 positions matching TRBD1. The CDR3 has 15 residues. Germline-derived CDR1 and CDR2 are DFQATT and SNEGSKA (reference sequence). V was clipped by 5 bases and J by 1 base; unmatched bases: 5. CDR3 DNA: TGCAGTGCTCCGACAGGGGGCGGGAGCAATCAGCCCCAGCATTTT. Protein product: CSAPTGGGSNQPQHF.

The genes are TRBV19 and TRBJ1-1; D possibly corresponds to TRBD1 (5 bases). CDR1 and CDR2 (germline): LNHDA, SQIVND (reference sequence). The CDR3 loop spans 16 amino acids. Trimming pared 2 bases from V and 1 base from J, leaving 14 bases between. The CDR3 bases are TGTGCCAGTAGTATATTCGGTTCAGGGCCGAACACTGAAGCTTTCTTT. Amino acids: CASSIFGSGPNTEAFF.

This chain uses TRBV20-1 with TRBJ1-6; weak D call: TRBD1 (6 bases). Germline-derived CDR1 and CDR2 are DFQATT and SNEGSKA (reference sequence). V lost 5 bases and J lost 3, with 11 bases in between. This CDR3 spans 14 amino acids. CDR3 bases: TGCAGTGCTTACGACAGGCGCTATAATTCACCCCTCCACTTT. Protein: CSAYDRRYNSPLHF.

This clonotype was seen ten or more times. This chain's CDR3 is CASSLFAVGTSGRARETQYF. The CDR3 bases are TGTGCCAGCAGTTTATTTGCGGTGGGGACTAGCGGGAGGGCCCGGGAGACCCAGTACTTC. The chain combines TRBV28 with TRBJ2-5; 16 bases are shared with TRBD2. Looked up from germline, CDR1 is MDHEN and CDR2 is SYDVKM. With V trimmed by 1 base and J by 5 bases, 13 bases remained unmatched. The CDR3 spans 20 residues. The variable domain in full, completed from reference TRBV28 and TRBJ2-5, reads DVKVTQSSRYLVKRTGEKVFLECVQDMDHENMFWYRQDPGLGLRLIYFSYDVKMKEKGDIPEGYSVSREKKERFSLILESASTNQTSMYLCASSLFAVGTSGRARETQYFGPGTRLLVL.